This record concerns one T cell receptor (beta chain) sequence. The data stem from a study of blood T cell repertoires in COVID-19. Turning to the study itself: COVID-19 samples from acute and convalescent phases originated in the United States, Italy and Spain. PBMCs, B-cell-depleted T cells, or T cells provided the cDNA or gDNA that made up the material.

V was cut by 1 base and J by 7 bases, with 8 bases left in between. The length of the CDR3 is 13 residues. The V gene's germline CDR1 is LNHDA and CDR2 SQIVND (reference sequence). Original data processing: Reference gene primer amplification gave estimated nucleated cell counts. The data were produced by immunoSEQ multiplex PCR, yet TCRdb's version contains in-frame clones alone and is incomplete. Clone size and V and J calls were adopted from that table, with D and trimming inferred from the DNA. Here the sample spans about 190,000 clones, approximately 90% being singletons. This TCR came from a man aged 60 to 69 with active or convalescent COVID-19. Material for sequencing was peripheral blood. The chain is built from TRBV19 and TRBJ2-1; a weak D match, TRBD1 (6 bases). CDR3 DNA sequence: TGTGCCAGTAGTATAGGGGGGCTTAATGAGCAGTTCTTC. Protein product: CASSIGGLNEQFF.